The 8 T cell receptor beta chains below were found in one sample sequenced in a study of response to subunit inactivated influenza vaccine. TCRdb fed the RT-PCR reads into MiXCR, producing one record per CDR3 protein. The table records roughly 500,000 distinct CDR3 sequences, more than 15% of them present only once. The sequences come from CD4+ T cells sorted from PBMCs, collected around 25 months after vaccination. The source of these receptors is a man between 50 and 75 years old who received an inactivated influenza vaccine.

The V and J genes are TRBV7-8 and TRBJ2-2, with no clear D. The CDR3 length is 14 residues. The germline V gene encodes CDR1 SGHVS and CDR2 FQNEAQ. V was shortened by 5 bases and J by 0 bases, with 7 bases between the two germline ends. DNA of the CDR3: TGTGCCAGCAGCCCCGACTCGAACACCGGGGAGCTGTTTTTT. This sequence encodes CASSPDSNTGELFF.

The chain carries TRBV7-9 and TRBJ2-5, with 12 nucleotides matching TRBD1. Trimming removed 4 bases from V and 6 bases from J; junction bases left unmatched: 9. CDR1 and CDR2 (germline): SEHNR, FQNEAQ (reference sequence). This CDR3 region has 16 residues. CDR3 in amino acids: CASSWVGTGGAKTQYF. The DNA for the CDR3 is TGTGCCAGCAGCTGGGTCGGGACAGGGGGCGCGAAGACCCAGTACTTC.

This clonotype was recorded a few times. The rearrangement links TRBV12-3 or TRBV12-4 to TRBJ1-5, with TRBD1 matching 7 bases. This CDR3 is built from 15 residues. Germline trimming cut 6 bases from V and 2 bases from J; bases unmatched to any gene: 7. The CDR3 is CASRYRGEGNQPQHF. In DNA form, the CDR3 reads TGTGCCAGCAGGTACAGGGGTGAGGGCAATCAGCCCCAGCATTTT.

This clonotype has ten or more counts. The chain carries TRBV5-6 and TRBJ2-3; a weak D match, TRBD2 (6 bases). The CDR3 length is 14 residues. Germline values: CDR1 SGHDT, CDR2 YYEEEE. V was trimmed by 4 bases and J by 2 bases, leaving 11 bases between them. CDR3 bases: TGTGCCAGCAGCCATCGGGGGTCCACAGATACGCAGTATTTT. It yields the protein CASSHRGSTDTQYF.

This clonotype came up a few times. The chain links TRBV6-2 or TRBV6-3 to TRBJ1-1; D not certain. Trimming stripped 0 bases from V and 3 bases from J, with 14 bases between. Germline loops: CDR1 MNHEY, CDR2 SVGEGT. This CDR3 has 16 residues. The CDR3 DNA is TGTGCCAGCAGTTACTCGGGCCGCGGGGTCCACACTGAAGCTTTCTTT. It encodes CASSYSGRGVHTEAFF.

The chain joins TRBV6-1 to TRBJ1-1; D not certain. In germline, CDR1 is MNHNS, CDR2 SASEGT. V shed 6 bases and J shed 0 bases, with 8 bases lying between them. The CDR3 is 13 residues long. The CDR3: CASRREMNTEAFF. CDR3 DNA: TGTGCCAGCAGAAGGGAAATGAACACTGAAGCTTTCTTT.

This rearrangement joins TRBV7-6 to TRBJ2-7; 10 nucleotides match TRBD1. This CDR3 is 13 amino acids long. Per germline, CDR1 SGHVS and CDR2 FNYEAQ. V lost 5 bases to trimming and J lost 5 bases; unmatched junction nucleotides: 3. Here the CDR3 reads CASSRDRGNEQYF. CDR3 coding DNA: TGTGCCAGCAGCAGGGACAGGGGAAACGAGCAGTACTTC.

This clonotype turned up a few times. The chain combines TRBV5-4 with TRBJ2-1, with D hard to call. Germline V gene lookup returns CDR1 SGHNT and CDR2 YYREEE (reference sequence). Trimming removed 1 base at V and 6 bases at J, with 17 bases between. The CDR3 is made up of 16 amino acids. CDR3 DNA: TGTGCCAGCAGCTTGTGGGTGGATGGCAGGAGCAATGAGCAGTTCTTC. This translates into CASSLWVDGRSNEQFF.